This T cell receptor (beta chain) was profiled in a study of blood T cell repertoires in COVID-19. Study in general: Researchers got acute and convalescent COVID-19 samples from the United States, Italy and Spain. Nucleic acid was either cDNA or gDNA, and it came from T cells, B-cell-depleted T cells, or PBMCs.

Methods used by the authors: Nucleated cell number was recorded as an estimate derived from reference gene primer amplification. Repertoires were generated with immunoSEQ multiplex PCR, while TCRdb's copy carries only in-frame clones and drops some. V, J and clone size derive from that table, while D and trimming were established from the DNA sequence. Among tens of thousands of clones listed, less than 85% were seen once. The CDR3 has 16 amino acids. J gave up 2 bases and V 5 bases, and 9 bases lay outside the gene matches. The germline CDR1 and CDR2 sequences are SGHTA and FQGNSA. This TCR was recovered from a woman older than 75 with acute or convalescent COVID-19. The V gene is TRBV7-2, the J gene TRBJ1-5; 7 bases fit TRBD1. Sequencing used peripheral blood. The CDR3 DNA is TGTGCCAGCAGCGCCCACAGGGGCTGGGGCAATCAGCCCCAGCATTTT. The encoded protein is CASSAHRGWGNQPQHF.